This is a list of T cell receptor beta chains from one sample in a study of T cell repertoires in cytomegalovirus infection. No antigen has been identified for these receptors. TCRdb called the reads again in MiXCR, with one record for every CDR3 protein. The table lists 640,000 or so distinct CDR3 sequences, approximately 33% of them singletons. The sample was cultured PBMCs, taken from culture after CMV antigen stimulation. These TCRs come from a human donor in good health (CMV status not recorded). Some clones in this sample may be carry-over from other donors' samples. CDR3s include the opening cysteine and the closing phenylalanine or tryptophan. The D gene is left open where the match is weak. The size field is filled for only some rows; it gives once, few, many or a size class.

clone_size,v_call,j_call,d_call,cdr3_nt,cdr3_aa
many,TRBV7-8,TRBJ2-3,NA,TGTGCCAGCAGCTTTTCGGCGGGCAGCGGCTGGGATACGCAGTATTTT,CASSFSAGSGWDTQYF
few,TRBV12-3/TRBV12-4,TRBJ2-7,NA,TGTGCCAGCAGTTTAGGAGGGATTGGATACTCCTACGAGCAGTACTTC,CASSLGGIGYSYEQYF
NA,TRBV2,TRBJ2-3,TRBD1,TGTGCCAGCAGTGGTAGAGGACAGGAGAGCACAGATACGCAGTATTTT,CASSGRGQESTDTQYF
few,TRBV7-8,TRBJ2-5,NA,TGTGCCAGCAGCCCCGCCCGTCTGGTGGAGACCCAGTACTTC,CASSPARLVETQYF
NA,TRBV9,TRBJ2-2,TRBD1,TGTGCCAGCAGCGACGATCAGGGGGCGCGGGGTACCGGGGAGCTGTTTTTT,CASSDDQGARGTGELFF
many,TRBV7-7,TRBJ1-1,TRBD1,TGTGCCAGCAGCCTGGACAGGGGCTCTGAAGCTTTCTTT,CASSLDRGSEAFF
few,TRBV11-2,TRBJ2-3,TRBD2,TGTGCCAGCAGCTTATTGGTAGCGGGGGATACGCAGTATTTT,CASSLLVAGDTQYF
NA,TRBV5-6,TRBJ1-2,NA,TGTGCCAGCAGCTTGGGTGCAGGGAGCGACTACACCTTC,CASSLGAGSDYTF
few,TRBV7-2,TRBJ2-2,NA,TGTGCCAGCAGCTTAGTAAATTCTATCTCCGGGGAGCTGTTTTTT,CASSLVNSISGELFF
NA,TRBV19,TRBJ1-5,NA,TGTGCCAGTAGTGTCGGGGGCAATCAGCCCCAGCATTTT,CASSVGGNQPQHF
NA,TRBV5-1,TRBJ2-4,TRBD1,TGCGCCAGCAGCTTGATGTGGACAGGGAGGATGTCCAAAAACATTCAGTACTTC,CASSLMWTGRMSKNIQYF
NA,TRBV12-5,TRBJ2-3,TRBD1,TGTGCTAGTGGTCCGGGACAGTTTACAGATACGCAGTATTTT,CASGPGQFTDTQYF
many,TRBV7-2,TRBJ2-7,NA,TGTGCCAGCAGCCCCCAGGGAGGTTCCTACGAGCAGTACTTC,CASSPQGGSYEQYF
few,TRBV12-3/TRBV12-4,TRBJ2-1,NA,TGTGCCAGCAGTTTGTCCCGGTTGGATGAGCAGTTCTTC,CASSLSRLDEQFF
few,TRBV6-6,TRBJ2-7,TRBD2,TGTGCCAGCAGTTCCCCCACTAGCGGCACTTTTACGAGGCAGTACTTC,CASSSPTSGTFTRQYF
few,TRBV11-2,TRBJ2-1,TRBD2,TGTGCCAGCAGCTTAGATGGGACTAGCGGGATCTCCTACAATGAGCAGTTCTTC,CASSLDGTSGISYNEQFF
NA,TRBV7-2,TRBJ2-2,NA,TGTGCCACCTATAAGGGAGGACTTAACACCGGGGAGCTGTTTTTT,CATYKGGLNTGELFF
NA,TRBV12-3/TRBV12-4,TRBJ2-7,NA,TGTGCCAGCAGTCCCACCCCCCACGAGCAGTACTTC,CASSPTPHEQYF
few,TRBV7-8,TRBJ1-3,NA,TGTGCCAGCAGCTTCAGGGTCGGGGACACCATATATTTT,CASSFRVGDTIYF
once,TRBV7-9,TRBJ2-1,TRBD2,TGTGCCAGCAGCTTTTCGGGGGGGCCACGGGATGAGCAGTTCTTC,CASSFSGGPRDEQFF
NA,TRBV7-6,TRBJ1-5,NA,TGTGCCAGCAGCAAGCCAGGGCCGGGGCAGCCCCAGCATTTT,CASSKPGPGQPQHF
many,TRBV7-2,TRBJ2-2,NA,TGTGCCAGCAGCTTAGGGGCCAGACCCACCGGGGAGCTGTTTTTT,CASSLGARPTGELFF
few,TRBV7-2,TRBJ2-7,NA,TGTGCCAGCAGCGCTGGACAGACAGTCTCCTACGAGCAGTACTTC,CASSAGQTVSYEQYF
NA,TRBV28,TRBJ1-2,NA,TGTGCCAGCAGTTTACCCCTTACCGGAGGCTATGGCTACACCTTC,CASSLPLTGGYGYTF
many,TRBV7-2,TRBJ2-7,TRBD2,TGTGCCAGCAGCTTAGCTTCGCTAGCGGGGGATGGCTACGAGCAGTACTTC,CASSLASLAGDGYEQYF
NA,TRBV7-8,TRBJ2-7,NA,TGTGCCAGCAGCTTAGGGGTTCCGACCTACGAGCAGTACTTC,CASSLGVPTYEQYF
few,TRBV4-3,TRBJ1-1,NA,TGCGCCAGCAGCCAGGAACGTGGAGTAGTCACTGAAGCTTTCTTT,CASSQERGVVTEAFF
many,TRBV7-2,TRBJ2-3,NA,TGTGCCAGCAGCTTAATGGGAAATACGCAGTATTTT,CASSLMGNTQYF
NA,TRBV12-3/TRBV12-4,TRBJ1-2,TRBD1,TGTGCCAGCAGTCCATACAGGGGGCCCTATGGCTACACCTTC,CASSPYRGPYGYTF
NA,TRBV11-2,TRBJ2-7,NA,TGTGCCAGCAGCTTCGTACAGGCCGCCTCCTACGAGCAGTACTTC,CASSFVQAASYEQYF
NA,TRBV6-1,TRBJ2-3,TRBD2,TGTGCCAGCAGCGGAAACCCCCCGGGAGGAGATACGCAGTATTTT,CASSGNPPGGDTQYF
NA,TRBV19,TRBJ1-2,TRBD1,TGTGCCAGTTCCAGACAGGGCTGGGACTATGGCTACACCTTC,CASSRQGWDYGYTF
NA,TRBV6-1,TRBJ1-1,TRBD1,TGTGCCATTCGACAGGGGGCGAACACTGAAGCTTTCTTT,CAIRQGANTEAFF
NA,TRBV5-1,TRBJ2-1,TRBD2,TGCGCCAGCAGCTTGGGAGCAGCGGGGGGGCGAGGTGAGCAGTTCTTC,CASSLGAAGGRGEQFF
NA,TRBV11-2,TRBJ2-3,NA,TGTGCCAGCAGCTTAGAATCAGTGCCAGATACGCAGTATTTT,CASSLESVPDTQYF
many,TRBV19,TRBJ2-3,NA,TGTGCCAGCAGTATTGCAGATACGCAGTATTTT,CASSIADTQYF
few,TRBV19,TRBJ2-7,NA,TGTGCCAGTAAGTCTCGAACCGGCGAGCAGTACTTC,CASKSRTGEQYF
NA,TRBV18,TRBJ2-3,NA,TGTGCCAGCTCACTCGGGACTCCAGCGGCCGCGGGTGATACGCAGTATTTT,CASSLGTPAAAGDTQYF
NA,TRBV7-6,TRBJ2-1,TRBD1,TGTGCCAGCAGCTACCCCGGGACAGGGCTGAATGAGCAGTTCTTC,CASSYPGTGLNEQFF
few,TRBV6-1,TRBJ2-1,NA,TGTGCCAGCAGCGGACACCTGGGGAATGAGCAGTTCTTC,CASSGHLGNEQFF
few,TRBV12-3/TRBV12-4,TRBJ2-1,NA,TGTGCCAGCAGCCCCTGGGACAACAATGAGCAGTTCTTC,CASSPWDNNEQFF
NA,TRBV27,TRBJ2-3,TRBD2,TGTGCCACCACCGGTTTGGGAGGGAGCCCAGATACGCAGTATTTT,CATTGLGGSPDTQYF
NA,TRBV7-9,TRBJ2-3,NA,TGTGCCAGCAGCTCGATCAAGACAGATACGCAGTATTTT,CASSSIKTDTQYF
few,TRBV7-9,TRBJ1-1,NA,TGTGCCAGCAGCTTGTACAGGGCGAACACTGAAGCTTTCTTT,CASSLYRANTEAFF